What follows describes a single TCR beta chain. The sample originates from a study of blood T cell repertoires in COVID-19. In the authors' methods: Nucleated cell number was recorded as an estimate derived from reference gene primer amplification. This table comes from immunoSEQ multiplex PCR, and its TCRdb copy is limited to in-frame clones, with some not included. The V and J calls and clone size were taken over from that table, and D and trimming were inferred from the DNA. Of roughly 150,000 clones in the sample, approximately 80% were seen once. With 4 bases clipped from V and 6 bases from J, the junction kept 5 bases outside the gene matches. This CDR3 comprises 13 residues. The V gene's germline CDR1 is SGDLS and CDR2 YYNGEE. Cohort placement rested on clinical history that participants reported themselves.

The rearrangement uses TRBV9 and TRBJ1-2; TRBD1 matches at 8 bases. The clonotype was recovered from a woman aged 50 to 60 who had recovered from COVID-19. Sequenced: PBMCs or T cells enriched from blood (not recorded which). The CDR3 reads CASSPGQGHGYTF. Here the CDR3 DNA reads TGTGCCAGCAGCCCCGGACAGGGTCATGGCTACACCTTC.